What follows is one TCR beta chain and its context. The antigen remains unidentified. These data come from a study of early T cells in non-severe SARS-CoV-2 infection. Study-wide background: Sequencing targeted bulk RNA from unsorted whole blood, leaving chains unpaired. Findings and caveats of the study: Matching results from VDJdb favored anti-spike CD8 responses, leaving private and CD4 specificities undetected.

Attachment of unique molecular identifiers was made to individual cDNA molecules. Using its own MiXCR run on the 5' RACE reads, TCRdb lists one record per CDR3 protein. In the table there are around 81,000 distinct CDR3 sequences, more than 13% of which are singletons. Per germline, CDR1 SQVTM and CDR2 ANQGSEA. The CDR3 contains 12 residues. The V gene lost 4 bases and the J gene lost 0 bases, with 4 bases spanning the gap. Sequencing was carried out using whole blood. The receptor comes from an adult who was a healthcare worker with PCR-confirmed SARS-CoV-2 infection or an uninfected control (not recorded which). The genes are TRBV29-1 and TRBJ1-3; D is undetermined. The CDR3 loop reads CSVAISGNTIYF. In DNA form, the CDR3 reads TGCAGCGTTGCCATCTCTGGAAACACCATATATTTT.